This T cell receptor beta chain was sequenced in a study of T cells in Graves' hyperthyroidism and ophthalmopathy. Template material for amplifying TCR beta CDR3 regions consisted of RNA transcripts. First-round RT-PCR targeting the TCR CDR3 was performed with the HTBI primer set. Via MiXCR, TCRdb re-called the multiplex PCR reads, giving one row per CDR3 protein. The table shows about 640,000 distinct CDR3 sequences, with 20% occurring only once. V was clipped by 5 bases and J by 5 bases; unmatched bases: 13. The germline V gene encodes CDR1 SEHNR and CDR2 FQNEAQ (reference sequence). The CDR3 extends over 16 amino acids. Only a few counts were recorded for this clonotype.

Sequenced sample: blood. The TCR comes from a man aged 25 to 40 with Graves' ophthalmopathy. This chain links TRBV7-9 with TRBJ1-2; the match to TRBD1 covers 8 bases. The CDR3 loop is CASSQAPGDRTYGYTF. In DNA form, the CDR3 reads TGTGCCAGCAGCCAAGCCCCTGGGGACAGGACGTATGGCTACACCTTC.